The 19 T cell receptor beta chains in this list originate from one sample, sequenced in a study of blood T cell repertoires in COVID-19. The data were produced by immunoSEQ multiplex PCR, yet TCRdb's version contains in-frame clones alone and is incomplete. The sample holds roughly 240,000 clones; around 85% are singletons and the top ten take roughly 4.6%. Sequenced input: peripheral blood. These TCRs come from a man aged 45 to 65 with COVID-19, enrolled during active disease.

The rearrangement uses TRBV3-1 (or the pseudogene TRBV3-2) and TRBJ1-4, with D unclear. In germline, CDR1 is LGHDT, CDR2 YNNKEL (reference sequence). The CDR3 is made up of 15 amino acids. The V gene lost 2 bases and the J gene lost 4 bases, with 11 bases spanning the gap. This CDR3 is CASSQSPGVNEKLFF. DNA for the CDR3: TGTGCCAGCAGCCAAAGCCCAGGTGTTAATGAAAAACTGTTTTTT.

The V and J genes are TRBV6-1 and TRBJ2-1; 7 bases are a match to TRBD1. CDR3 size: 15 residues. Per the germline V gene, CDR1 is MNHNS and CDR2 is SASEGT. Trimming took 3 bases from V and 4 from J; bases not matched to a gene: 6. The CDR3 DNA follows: TGTGCCAGCAGTGACCGGACAGGCCGATACAATGAGCAGTTCTTC. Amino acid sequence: CASSDRTGRYNEQFF.

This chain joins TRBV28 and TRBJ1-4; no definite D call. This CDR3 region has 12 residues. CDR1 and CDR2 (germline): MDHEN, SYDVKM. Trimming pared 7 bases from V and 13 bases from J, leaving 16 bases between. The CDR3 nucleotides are TGTGCCAGCACCTCCGGACTCAACCGACTGTTTTTT. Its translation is CASTSGLNRLFF. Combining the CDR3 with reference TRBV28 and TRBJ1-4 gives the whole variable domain DVKVTQSSRYLVKRTGEKVFLECVQDMDHENMFWYRQDPGLGLRLIYFSYDVKMKEKGDIPEGYSVSREKKERFSLILESASTNQTSMYLCASTSGLNRLFFGSGTQLSVL.

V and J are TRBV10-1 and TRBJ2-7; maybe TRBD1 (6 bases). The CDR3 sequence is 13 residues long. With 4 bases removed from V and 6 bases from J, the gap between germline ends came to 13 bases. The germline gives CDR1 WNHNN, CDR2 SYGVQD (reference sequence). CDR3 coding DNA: TGCGCCAGCAGTGGCCGTGGGGGCAGCGAGCAGTACTTC. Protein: CASSGRGGSEQYF.

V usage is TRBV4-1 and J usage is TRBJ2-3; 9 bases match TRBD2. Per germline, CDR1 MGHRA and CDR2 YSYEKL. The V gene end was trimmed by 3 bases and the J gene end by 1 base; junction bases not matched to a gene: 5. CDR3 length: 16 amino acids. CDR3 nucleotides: TGCGCCAGCAGCCACCTAGCGGGGCCCCGCACAGATACGCAGTATTTT. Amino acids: CASSHLAGPRTDTQYF.

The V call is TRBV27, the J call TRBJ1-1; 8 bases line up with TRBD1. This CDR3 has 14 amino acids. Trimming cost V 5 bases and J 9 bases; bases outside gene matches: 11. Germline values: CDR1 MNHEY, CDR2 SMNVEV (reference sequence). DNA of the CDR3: TGTGCCAGCAGTCCTACAGGGGGGAGGGGACAAGCTTTCTTT. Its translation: CASSPTGGRGQAFF.

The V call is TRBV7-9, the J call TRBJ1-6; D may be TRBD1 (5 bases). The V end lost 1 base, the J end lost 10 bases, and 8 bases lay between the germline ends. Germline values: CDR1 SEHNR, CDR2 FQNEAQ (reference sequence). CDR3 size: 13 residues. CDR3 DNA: TGTGCCAGCAGCTTAGACCCAGGGTCACCCCTCCACTTT. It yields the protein CASSLDPGSPLHF.

CDR3 nucleotides: TGTGCCAGCAGCTTATATAGGCAAGGGGGTTCACCCCTCCACTTT. Encoded protein: CASSLYRQGGSPLHF. The chain recombines TRBV7-6 with TRBJ1-6; possibly TRBD1 for D (6 bases). Germline V gene data show CDR1 as SGHVS and CDR2 as FNYEAQ. The CDR3 has 15 amino acids. V lost 2 bases, J lost 9 bases, and 14 bases lay in between.

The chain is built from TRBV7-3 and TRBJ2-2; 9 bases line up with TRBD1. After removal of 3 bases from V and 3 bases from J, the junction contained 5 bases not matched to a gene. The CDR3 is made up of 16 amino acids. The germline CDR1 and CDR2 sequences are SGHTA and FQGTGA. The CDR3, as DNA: TGTGCCAGCAGCTTCTATGACAGGGGGTACACCGGGGAGCTGTTTTTT. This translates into CASSFYDRGYTGELFF.

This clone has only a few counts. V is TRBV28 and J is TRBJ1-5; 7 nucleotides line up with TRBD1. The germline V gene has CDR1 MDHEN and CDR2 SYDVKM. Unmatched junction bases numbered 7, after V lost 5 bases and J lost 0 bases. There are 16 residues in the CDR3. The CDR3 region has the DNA TGTGCCAGCAGTCCCTGGACAGGAGTTAGCAATCAGCCCCAGCATTTT. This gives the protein CASSPWTGVSNQPQHF.

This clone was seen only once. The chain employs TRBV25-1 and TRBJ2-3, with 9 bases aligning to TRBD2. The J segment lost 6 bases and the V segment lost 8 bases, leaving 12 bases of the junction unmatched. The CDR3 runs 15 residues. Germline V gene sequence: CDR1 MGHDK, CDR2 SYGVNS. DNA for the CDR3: TGTGCCAGCGTAAGGGGGCGGGGGGGCCTCGATACGCAGTATTTT. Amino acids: CASVRGRGGLDTQYF.

CDR3 in DNA: TGTGCCAGCAGCGTAGCGGGGGGGCTTGGAGATACGCAGTATTTT. This sequence encodes CASSVAGGLGDTQYF. The chain couples TRBV9 to TRBJ2-3; 8 bases match TRBD2. The germline V gene encodes CDR1 SGDLS and CDR2 YYNGEE. The CDR3 totals 15 residues. V lost 0 bases to trimming and J lost 5 bases; unmatched junction nucleotides: 5.

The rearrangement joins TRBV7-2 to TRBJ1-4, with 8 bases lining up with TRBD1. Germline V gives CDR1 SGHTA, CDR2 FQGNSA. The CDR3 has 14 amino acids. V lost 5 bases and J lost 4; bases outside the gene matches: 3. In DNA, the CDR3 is TGTGCCAGCAGCCCGGACAGGGTTAATGAAAAACTGTTTTTT. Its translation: CASSPDRVNEKLFF.

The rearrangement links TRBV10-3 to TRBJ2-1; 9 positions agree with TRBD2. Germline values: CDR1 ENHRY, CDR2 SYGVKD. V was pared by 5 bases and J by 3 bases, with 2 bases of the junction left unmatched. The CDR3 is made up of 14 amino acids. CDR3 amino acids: CAISSGGNYNEQFF. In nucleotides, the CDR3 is TGTGCCATCAGTAGCGGGGGGAACTACAATGAGCAGTTCTTC.

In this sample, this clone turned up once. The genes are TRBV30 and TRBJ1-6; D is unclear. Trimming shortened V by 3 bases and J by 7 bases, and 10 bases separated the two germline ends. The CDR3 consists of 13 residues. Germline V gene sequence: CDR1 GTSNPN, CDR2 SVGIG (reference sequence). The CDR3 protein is CAWSGFNNSPLHF. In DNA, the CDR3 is TGTGCCTGGAGCGGGTTTAACAATTCACCCCTCCACTTT. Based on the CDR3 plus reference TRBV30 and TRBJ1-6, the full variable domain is SQTIHQWPATLVQPVGSPLSLECTVEGTSNPNLYWYRQAAGRGLQLLFYSVGIGQISSEVPQNLSASRPQDRQFILSSKKLLLSDSGFYLCAWSGFNNSPLHFGNGTRLTVT.

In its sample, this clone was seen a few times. Here the CDR3 DNA reads TGTGCCAGCAGCTTAGATTACATGAACACTGAAGCTTTCTTT. Translated: CASSLDYMNTEAFF. This chain connects TRBV11-2 to TRBJ1-1; D unclear. Germline CDR1 SGHAT, CDR2 FQNNGV. Between the trimmed V and J ends, which lost 0 bases and 0 bases, there was a span of 5 bases. The CDR3 extends over 14 amino acids.

Here the CDR3 DNA reads TGTGCCAGCAGCTCAGGGGCAGGGGAGACCCAGTACTTC. Protein product: CASSSGAGETQYF. The chain has TRBV7-9 and TRBJ2-5, with a tentative D call TRBD1 (6 bases). There are 13 residues in the CDR3. The germline V and J ends were trimmed by 4 bases and 5 bases, with 11 bases remaining between them. The germline gives CDR1 SEHNR, CDR2 FQNEAQ (reference sequence).

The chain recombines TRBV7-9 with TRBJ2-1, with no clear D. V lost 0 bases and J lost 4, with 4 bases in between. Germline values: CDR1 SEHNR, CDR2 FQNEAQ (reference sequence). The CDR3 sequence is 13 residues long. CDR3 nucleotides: TGTGCCAGCAGCTTAGCCATTTACAATGAGCAGTTCTTC. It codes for CASSLAIYNEQFF.

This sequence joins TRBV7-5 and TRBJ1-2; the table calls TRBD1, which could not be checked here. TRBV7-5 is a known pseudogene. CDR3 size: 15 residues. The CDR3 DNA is TGTGCCAGAAGCGCTCATCCGGGACAAGCCTATGGCTACACCTTC. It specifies CARSAHPGQAYGYTF.